The rows below give T cell receptor beta chains drawn from one sample of a study of cytomegalovirus exposure and HLA in healthy donors. The data were produced by immunoSEQ multiplex PCR, yet TCRdb's version contains in-frame clones alone and is incomplete. Here the sample spans over 100,000 clones, 80% to 85% being singletons. What was sequenced was PBMCs. The receptors originated from a man aged 25 to 40 in good health and CMV-seronegative. Each CDR3 is given with its conserved first and last residue.

V	J	CDR3
TRBV2	TRBJ2-1	CASSGRTGDNEQFF
TRBV7-2	TRBJ1-2	CASSSGTGVWGYTF
TRBV4-1	TRBJ1-6	CASSQTGGGYSPLHF
TRBV7-7	TRBJ2-7	CASSLKEGAEQYF
TRBV7-6	TRBJ2-5	CASSSKETQYF
TRBV6-5	TRBJ2-1	CASSPLAGGWNEQFF
TRBV28	TRBJ2-3	CASSFLAGGDTQYF
TRBV18	TRBJ2-7	CASSPSAGSYEQYF
TRBV10-3	TRBJ1-5	CAISEGRLTAYSNQPQHF
TRBV28	TRBJ1-2	CASRGGANYGYTF
TRBV5-5	TRBJ2-5	CASRSGTGGYQETQYF
TRBV18	TRBJ2-5	CASSEAVQETQYF
TRBV19	TRBJ2-3	CASSIGAGWTDTQYF
TRBV9	TRBJ2-1	CASSVRAGVNEQFF
TRBV5-5	TRBJ1-2	CASSPSRQGGVGYTF
TRBV2	TRBJ2-7	CASSDRLNLYEQYF
TRBV6-1	TRBJ1-5	CASRGTGPNQPQHF
TRBV19	TRBJ2-1	CASSIRQGTYNEQFF
TRBV10-1	TRBJ1-3	CASSECGDWRDSGNTIYF
TRBV9	TRBJ1-4	CASSTGDRNNEKLFF
TRBV9	TRBJ2-1	CASSPSVSYNEQFF
TRBV18	TRBJ1-1	CASSAGGRTEAFF
TRBV7-2	TRBJ2-7	CASSLATGVYEQYF
TRBV6-4	TRBJ2-3	CASSDSDSDTQYF
TRBV5-1	TRBJ2-2	CASSASGGNTGELFF
TRBV28	TRBJ2-7	CASSSLGQGYYEQYF
TRBV7-2	TRBJ2-3	CASSLAGQKPTDTQYF
TRBV6-6	TRBJ2-7	CASSYLGQGARNEQYF
TRBV7-8	TRBJ1-6	CASRWQGEDNSPLHF
TRBV5-1	TRBJ1-4	CASSLRQYPTTNEKLFF
TRBV29-1	TRBJ1-1	CSVAGTGGLGTEAFF
TRBV28	TRBJ1-4	CASSSPGSTNEKLFF
TRBV7-9	TRBJ2-1	CASSLGVGGGVYNEQFF
TRBV11-2	TRBJ2-7	CASSDPGGRSYEQYF
TRBV7-9	TRBJ1-4	CASSLLGPSGNEKLFF
TRBV30	TRBJ1-2	CAWSVGGGGRHGYTF
TRBV4-2	TRBJ1-3	CASSQGGQGSSGNTIYF
TRBV7-9	TRBJ2-1	CASSAGGPPYNEQFF
TRBV7-9	TRBJ2-1	CASSLAKGQGYNEQFF
TRBV6-5	TRBJ2-1	CASSYRGQGNEQFF
TRBV20-1	TRBJ1-4	CSAGQDEKLFF
TRBV9	TRBJ2-6	CASSPRVRVGANGLTF
TRBV9	TRBJ2-4	CASSVAGGAAKNIQYF
TRBV19	TRBJ1-1	CASSTYRGQDTEAFF
TRBV18	TRBJ1-2	CASSSTPTGYGYTF
TRBV7-2	TRBJ2-3	CASFPGTGFTDTQYF
TRBV18	TRBJ2-1	CASSPQGTYNEQFF
TRBV5-1	TRBJ2-3	CASAFERGSDTQYF
TRBV7-2	TRBJ2-3	CASSSRTGSTDTQYF
TRBV7-9	TRBJ1-1	CASSDQTVSGSGTEAFF
TRBV5-1	TRBJ2-5	CASSSSLLYQETQYF
TRBV11-2	TRBJ2-7	CASRGDRAYEQYF
TRBV29-1	TRBJ1-4	CSAMVFSEKLFF
TRBV9	TRBJ2-7	CASSVGVPDYEQYF
TRBV28	TRBJ2-7	CASSSQTGTGDPYEQYF